This is a list of T cell receptor beta chains from one sample in a study of graft-versus-host responses after intestinal transplantation. This table comes from immunoSEQ multiplex PCR, and its TCRdb copy is limited to in-frame clones, with some not included. The table has about 88,000 clones, roughly 90% seen once. No antigens are known for them. Here the sequenced sample was unstimulated CD4+ T cells sorted from spleen or lymph node cells, taken before intestinal transplant. These receptors were obtained from a human donor who received an intestinal transplant. Each CDR3 is given with its conserved first and last residue. The order of the fields is V gene, D gene, clone size, J gene, CDR3 protein, CDR3 DNA. The D gene is left open where the match is weak. Some rows mark clone size as missing; the rest say once, few, many or name a class of expanded clone.

>TRBV2|TRBD1|once|TRBJ1-2
CASTRDSLFYGYTF
TGTGCCAGCACCCGGGACAGCCTTTTCTATGGCTACACCTTC
>TRBV27|TRBD2|-|TRBJ2-1
CASSLFGLATYNEQFF
TGTGCCAGCAGCCTATTCGGACTAGCGACTTACAATGAGCAGTTCTTC
>TRBV9|-|-|TRBJ2-1
CASSATGFHNEQFF
TGTGCCAGCAGCGCCACAGGGTTCCACAATGAGCAGTTCTTC
>TRBV13|TRBD2|-|TRBJ2-1
CASTRLAGDEQFF
TGTGCCAGCACCAGACTAGCGGGGGATGAGCAGTTCTTC
>TRBV29-1|TRBD1|-|TRBJ1-2
CSVEGQAYGYTF
TGCAGCGTTGAGGGACAGGCGTATGGCTACACCTTC
>TRBV4-1|-|-|TRBJ2-3
CASSQNRRDGADTQYF
TGCGCCAGCAGCCAAAATCGCAGGGATGGCGCAGATACGCAGTATTTT
>TRBV28|TRBD2|-|TRBJ2-3
CASSLELAGSTDTQYF
TGTGCCAGCAGTTTGGAGCTAGCGGGTAGCACAGATACGCAGTATTTT
>TRBV9|-|-|TRBJ1-1
CASSVVQANTEAFF
TGTGCCAGCAGCGTGGTACAGGCTAACACTGAAGCTTTCTTT
>TRBV9|TRBD1|-|TRBJ1-1
CASSVGGQLNTEAFF
TGTGCCAGCAGCGTAGGGGGACAGCTGAACACTGAAGCTTTCTTT
>TRBV7-3|TRBD1|-|TRBJ2-7
CASSSGGTGSEQYF
TGTGCCAGCAGCTCAGGTGGGACAGGGAGCGAGCAGTACTTC
>TRBV5-4|-|once|TRBJ2-1
CASSRSSSYNEQFF
TGTGCCAGCAGCAGGAGTAGCTCCTACAATGAGCAGTTCTTC
>TRBV6-6|-|few|TRBJ2-2
CASTLRPDTGELFF
TGTGCCAGCACTTTACGTCCAGACACCGGGGAGCTGTTTTTT
>TRBV7-3|TRBD2|-|TRBJ2-1
CASSMGGLRNNEQFF
TGTGCCAGCAGCATGGGGGGACTACGGAACAATGAGCAGTTCTTC
>TRBV10-3|-|-|TRBJ1-5
CAISESSGGVSQPQHF
TGTGCCATCAGTGAGTCCTCGGGAGGGGTGAGTCAGCCCCAGCATTTT
>TRBV11-2|-|-|TRBJ1-2
CASSRNRDYGYTF
TGTGCCAGCAGCCGAAACAGGGATTATGGCTACACCTTC
>TRBV2|TRBD2|-|TRBJ2-3
CASRALAGYTQYF
TGTGCCAGCAGAGCGCTAGCGGGGTATACGCAGTATTTT
>TRBV5-4|-|-|TRBJ2-5
CASRQDYQETQYF
TGTGCCAGCAGGCAGGACTATCAAGAGACCCAGTACTTC
>TRBV19|TRBD1|-|TRBJ2-2
CASHLPGQGVAGELFF
TGTGCCAGTCATTTGCCGGGACAGGGTGTTGCCGGGGAGCTGTTTTTT
>TRBV10-3|-|once|TRBJ2-7
CAIRGPSYEQYF
TGTGCCATCCGGGGTCCTTCCTACGAGCAGTACTTC
>TRBV11-2|-|-|TRBJ2-5
CASSLDRETQYF
TGTGCCAGCAGCTTAGACAGGGAGACCCAGTACTTC
>TRBV7-3|TRBD1|-|TRBJ2-7
CASSLGDRVHEQYF
TGTGCCAGCAGCTTAGGGGACAGGGTACACGAGCAGTACTTC
>TRBV5-1|TRBD1|-|TRBJ1-6
CASSYGWDRSNSPLHF
TGCGCCAGCAGCTACGGTTGGGACAGGAGCAATTCACCCCTCCACTTT
>TRBV11-2|TRBD2|-|TRBJ2-7
CASSPVGTSGGYSSYEQYF
TGTGCCAGCAGCCCAGTGGGGACTAGCGGGGGTTACAGCTCCTACGAGCAGTACTTC
>TRBV11-3|-|-|TRBJ2-3
CASSLGAQDTQYF
TGTGCCAGCAGCTTAGGGGCACAAGATACGCAGTATTTT
>TRBV27|-|-|TRBJ1-4
CASSRRDFGEKLFF
TGTGCCAGCAGTCGCCGGGACTTTGGGGAAAAACTGTTTTTT
>TRBV5-4|-|-|TRBJ2-2
CASSWGLNRETGELFF
TGTGCCAGCAGCTGGGGGTTGAACAGGGAAACCGGGGAGCTGTTTTTT
>TRBV2|-|few|TRBJ1-4
CASSPSGVGEKLFF
TGTGCCAGCAGTCCGTCGGGGGTGGGTGAAAAACTGTTTTTT
>TRBV10-2|TRBD1|-|TRBJ2-1
CATRQGVNEQFF
TGCGCCACCAGACAGGGGGTAAATGAGCAGTTCTTC
>TRBV7-9|TRBD1|-|TRBJ1-5
CASSDPGTGNQPQHF
TGTGCCAGCAGCGACCCCGGGACAGGAAATCAGCCCCAGCATTTT
>TRBV5-1|TRBD2|-|TRBJ2-1
CASFRGGGSYNEQFF
TGCGCCAGCTTCCGGGGCGGGGGGTCCTACAATGAGCAGTTCTTC
>TRBV7-9|TRBD1|once|TRBJ1-1
CASSAGTGWAEAFF
TGTGCCAGCAGCGCCGGGACAGGGTGGGCTGAAGCTTTCTTT
>TRBV5-1|-|-|TRBJ2-2
CASSPHSRELFF
TGCGCCAGCAGCCCCCATAGCCGGGAGCTGTTTTTT